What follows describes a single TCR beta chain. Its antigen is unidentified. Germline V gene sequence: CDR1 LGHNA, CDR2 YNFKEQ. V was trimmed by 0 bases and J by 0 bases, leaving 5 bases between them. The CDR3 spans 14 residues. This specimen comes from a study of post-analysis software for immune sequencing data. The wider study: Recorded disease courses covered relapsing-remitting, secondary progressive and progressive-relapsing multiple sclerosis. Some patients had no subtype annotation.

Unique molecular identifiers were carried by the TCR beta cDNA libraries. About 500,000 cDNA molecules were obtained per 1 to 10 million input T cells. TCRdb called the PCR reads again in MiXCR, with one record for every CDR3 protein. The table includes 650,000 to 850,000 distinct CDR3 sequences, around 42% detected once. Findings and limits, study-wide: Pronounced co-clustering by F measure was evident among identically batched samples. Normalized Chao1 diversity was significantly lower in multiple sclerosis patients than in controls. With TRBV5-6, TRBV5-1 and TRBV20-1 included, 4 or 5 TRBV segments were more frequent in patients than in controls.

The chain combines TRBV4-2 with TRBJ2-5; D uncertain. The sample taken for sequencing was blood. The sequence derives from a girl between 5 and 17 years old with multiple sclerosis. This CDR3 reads CASSQEGYQETQYF. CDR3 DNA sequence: TGTGCCAGCAGCCAAGAGGGGTACCAAGAGACCCAGTACTTC.